The 2 T cell receptor beta chains below come from one sample, sequenced in a study of blood T cell repertoires in COVID-19. Produced via immunoSEQ multiplex PCR; TCRdb's table is partial and in-frame only. The sample records 200,000 or so clones, 79% being singletons. What was sequenced was peripheral blood. Every receptor here comes from a man aged 55 to 70 with active or convalescent COVID-19.

V usage is TRBV27 and J usage is TRBJ2-7; D is unresolved. This CDR3 has 13 residues. V lost 0 bases to trimming and J lost 2 bases, with 5 bases between them. Germline V gives CDR1 MNHEY, CDR2 SMNVEV (reference sequence). CDR3 DNA sequence: TGTGCCAGCAGTTTATCACAGACCTACGAGCAGTACTTC. It codes for CASSLSQTYEQYF.

This sequence joins TRBV19 and TRBJ2-1; TRBD2 matches 8 bases. Germline CDR1 and CDR2: LNHDA and SQIVND (reference sequence). CDR3 size: 19 residues. After removal of 4 bases from V and 8 bases from J, the junction contained 22 bases not matched to a gene. The DNA of the CDR3 is TGTGCCAGTAGTACTCCCCGGGGTAGCGGGACGCTAAATGGCCATGAGCAGTTCTTC. This codes for CASSTPRGSGTLNGHEQFF.